The clone carrying this T cell receptor (beta chain) has more than one count but fewer than ten. The entry originates in a study of early T cells in non-severe SARS-CoV-2 infection. Study context: Sequencing of bulk RNA from unsorted whole blood was done, without chain pairing.

TCRdb used MiXCR to reprocess the 5' RACE reads, holding one entry per CDR3 protein. This sample has 75,000 to 80,000 distinct CDR3 sequences, with over 9% found just once. This sequence was found in an adult who was a healthcare worker with PCR-confirmed SARS-CoV-2 infection or an uninfected control (not recorded which). Material: whole blood.

The CDR3 loop reads CASSPYKNQPQHF. CDR3 DNA: TGTGCCAGCAGCCCGTATAAGAATCAGCCCCAGCATTTT. The chain employs TRBV16 and TRBJ1-5; D is unclear. CDR3 length: 13 residues. The V gene's germline CDR1 is KGHSY and CDR2 FQNENV. V was shortened by 4 bases and J by 4 bases, with 8 bases between the two germline ends.